Each of the 4 T cell receptor beta chains below was sequenced from the same sample in a study of T cells in Graves' hyperthyroidism and ophthalmopathy. The TCR beta CDR3 regions underwent amplification using RNA transcripts as the source. The TCR CDR3 was amplified in a first-round RT-PCR using the HTBI primer set. TCRdb recomputed calls from the multiplex PCR reads with MiXCR, one row per CDR3 protein. The sample lists some 690,000 distinct CDR3 sequences, 17% occurring once. The sequenced sample was blood. Source of these receptors: a man aged 45 to 65 with Graves' hyperthyroidism.

This clonotype was seen more than once but under ten times. This rearrangement joins TRBV6-1 to TRBJ1-5; D gene unclear. V lost 6 bases, J lost 6 bases, and 12 bases lay in between. The CDR3 covers 13 residues. In germline, CDR1 is MNHNS, CDR2 SASEGT. DNA of the CDR3: TGTGCCAGCAGGAACCCTAGTTCTCAGCCCCAGCATTTT. Protein product: CASRNPSSQPQHF.

This clonotype was recorded many times. V usage is TRBV2 and J usage is TRBJ2-6; no firm D call. The germline CDR1 and CDR2 sequences are SNHLY and FYNNEI. Trimming shortened V by 6 bases and J by 0 bases, and 6 bases separated the two germline ends. The CDR3 covers 14 residues. Here the CDR3 DNA reads TGTGCCAGCAGAGACAACTCTGGGGCCAACGTCCTGACTTTC. Translated: CASRDNSGANVLTF.

There are many counts of this clonotype. The chain joins TRBV30 to TRBJ1-5; no firm D call. Trimming cost V 2 bases and J 1 base, with 6 bases left between them. This CDR3 contains 13 residues. Germline loops: CDR1 GTSNPN, CDR2 SVGIG (reference sequence). The CDR3 nucleotides read TGTGCCTGGAGTAAGGAGAGCAATCAGCCCCAGCATTTT. This codes for CAWSKESNQPQHF.

This clonotype was observed a handful of times. The rearrangement joins TRBV6-5 to TRBJ2-2; no definite D call. V dropped 2 bases and J dropped 6 bases, with 16 bases sitting between them. The CDR3 spans 16 residues. Germline CDR1 reads MNHEY; CDR2 reads SVGAGI. CDR3: CASSYNGSTFSGELFF. The CDR3 nucleotides are TGTGCCAGCAGTTACAACGGATCGACCTTCTCCGGGGAGCTGTTTTTT.